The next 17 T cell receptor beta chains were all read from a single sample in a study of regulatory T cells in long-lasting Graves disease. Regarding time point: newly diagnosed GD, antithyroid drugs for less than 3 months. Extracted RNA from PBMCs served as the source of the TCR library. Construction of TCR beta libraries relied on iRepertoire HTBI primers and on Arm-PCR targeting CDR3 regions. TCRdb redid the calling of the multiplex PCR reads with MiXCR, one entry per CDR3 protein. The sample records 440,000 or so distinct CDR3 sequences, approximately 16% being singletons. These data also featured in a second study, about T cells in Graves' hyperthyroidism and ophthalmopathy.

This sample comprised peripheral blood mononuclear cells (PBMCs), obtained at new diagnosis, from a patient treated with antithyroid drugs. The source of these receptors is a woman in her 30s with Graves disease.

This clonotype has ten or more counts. CDR3 sequence reads: CARTDKGNVLTF. The CDR3 nucleotides are TGTGCCAGGACCGACAAAGGCAACGTCCTGACTTTC. V usage is TRBV2 and J usage is TRBJ2-6; D is ambiguous. V lost 9 bases, J lost 9 bases, and 12 bases lay in between. This CDR3 contains 12 residues. From germline, CDR1 is SNHLY and CDR2 FYNNEI.

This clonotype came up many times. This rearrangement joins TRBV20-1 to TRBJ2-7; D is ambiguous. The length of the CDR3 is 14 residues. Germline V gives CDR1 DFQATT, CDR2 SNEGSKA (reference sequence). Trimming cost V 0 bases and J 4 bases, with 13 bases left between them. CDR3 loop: CSARDQGVRYEQYF. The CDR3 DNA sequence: TGCAGTGCTAGAGATCAAGGAGTTAGGTACGAGCAGTACTTC.

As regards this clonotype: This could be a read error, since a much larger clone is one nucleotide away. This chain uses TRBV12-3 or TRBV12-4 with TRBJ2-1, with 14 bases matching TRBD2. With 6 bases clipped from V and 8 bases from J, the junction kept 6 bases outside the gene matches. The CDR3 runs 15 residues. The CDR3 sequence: CASSRTSGRSDEQFF. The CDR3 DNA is TGTGCCAGCAGCAGGACTAGCGGGAGGTCCGATGAGCAGTTCTTC.

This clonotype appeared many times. CDR3 nucleotide sequence: TGTGCCTGGAGTGGAAATAACAGGGTTCTTGGCTACACCTTC. It translates to CAWSGNNRVLGYTF. This chain joins TRBV30 and TRBJ1-2; tentative D call: TRBD1 (6 bases). The CDR3 has 14 amino acids. Germline loops: CDR1 GTSNPN, CDR2 SVGIG (reference sequence). V was shortened by 1 base and J by 7 bases, with 16 bases between the two germline ends.

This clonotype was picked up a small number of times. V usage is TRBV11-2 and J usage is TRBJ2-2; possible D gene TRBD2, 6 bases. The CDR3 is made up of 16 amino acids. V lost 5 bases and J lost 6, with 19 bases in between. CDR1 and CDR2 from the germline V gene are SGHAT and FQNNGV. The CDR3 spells CASSQTLAGSSGELFF. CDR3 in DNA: TGTGCCAGCAGCCAGACACTAGCTGGAAGCTCCGGGGAGCTGTTTTTT.

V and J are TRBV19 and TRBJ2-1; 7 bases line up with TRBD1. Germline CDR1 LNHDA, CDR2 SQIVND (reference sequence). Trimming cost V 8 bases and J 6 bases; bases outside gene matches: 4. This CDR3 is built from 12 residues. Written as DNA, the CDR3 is TGTGCCAGTGAGGGACAGAGCAATGAGCAGTTCTTC. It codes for CASEGQSNEQFF.

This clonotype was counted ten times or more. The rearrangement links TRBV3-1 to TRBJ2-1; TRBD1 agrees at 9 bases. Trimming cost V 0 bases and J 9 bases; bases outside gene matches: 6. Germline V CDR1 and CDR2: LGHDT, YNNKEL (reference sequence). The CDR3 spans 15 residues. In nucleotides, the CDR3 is TGTGCCAGCAGCCAAGAGGGACAGGGCGGTGGTGAGCAGTTCTTC. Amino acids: CASSQEGQGGGEQFF.

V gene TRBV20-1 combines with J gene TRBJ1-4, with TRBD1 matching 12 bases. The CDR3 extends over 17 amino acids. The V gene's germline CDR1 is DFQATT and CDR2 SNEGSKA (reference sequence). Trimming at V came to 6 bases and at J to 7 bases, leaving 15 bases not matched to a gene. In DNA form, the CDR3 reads TGCAGTGCAAAGGTCCCGGGACAGGGGGCGTTCAGTGAAAAACTGTTTTTT. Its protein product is CSAKVPGQGAFSEKLFF.

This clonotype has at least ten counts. CDR3 in amino acids: CSARGWERRGSYEQYF. The CDR3 DNA follows: TGCAGTGCTAGGGGATGGGAGCGGAGGGGCTCCTACGAGCAGTACTTC. The V gene is TRBV20-1, the J gene TRBJ2-7; TRBD2 is a possible D gene (6 bases). Germline CDR1 is DFQATT and CDR2 is SNEGSKA (reference sequence). This CDR3 has 16 residues. V was shortened by 3 bases and J by 0 bases, with 18 bases between the two germline ends.

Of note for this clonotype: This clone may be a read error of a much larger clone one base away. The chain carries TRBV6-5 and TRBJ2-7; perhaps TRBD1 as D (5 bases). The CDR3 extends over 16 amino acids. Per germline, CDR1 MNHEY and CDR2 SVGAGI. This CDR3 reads CASSYVEPGIVYEQHF. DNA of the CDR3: TGTGCCAGCAGTTACGTAGAGCCAGGGATCGTCTACGAGCAGCACTTC.

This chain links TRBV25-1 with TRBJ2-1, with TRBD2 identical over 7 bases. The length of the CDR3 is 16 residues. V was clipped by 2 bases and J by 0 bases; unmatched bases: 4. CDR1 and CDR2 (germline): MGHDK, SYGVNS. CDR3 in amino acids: CASSEMGGSSYNEQFF. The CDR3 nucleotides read TGTGCCAGCAGTGAAATGGGCGGGAGCTCCTACAATGAGCAGTTCTTC.

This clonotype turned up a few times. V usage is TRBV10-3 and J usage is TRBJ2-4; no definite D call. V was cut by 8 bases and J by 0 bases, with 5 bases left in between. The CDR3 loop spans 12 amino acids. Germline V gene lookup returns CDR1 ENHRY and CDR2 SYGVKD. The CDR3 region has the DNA TGTGCCATCGGGGAAGCCAAAAACATTCAGTACTTC. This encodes CAIGEAKNIQYF.

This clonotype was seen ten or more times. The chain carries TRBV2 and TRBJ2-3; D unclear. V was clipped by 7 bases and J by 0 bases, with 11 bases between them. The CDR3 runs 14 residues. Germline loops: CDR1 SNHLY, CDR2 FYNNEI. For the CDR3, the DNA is TGTGCCAGCACCCCGAAGCCCAGCACAGATACGCAGTATTTT. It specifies CASTPKPSTDTQYF.

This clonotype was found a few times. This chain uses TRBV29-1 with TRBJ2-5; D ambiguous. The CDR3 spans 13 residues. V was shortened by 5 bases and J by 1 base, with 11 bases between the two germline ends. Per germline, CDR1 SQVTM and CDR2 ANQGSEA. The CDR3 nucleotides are TGCAGCGTTCTGGCGGAACTCCAAGAGACCCAGTACTTC. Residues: CSVLAELQETQYF. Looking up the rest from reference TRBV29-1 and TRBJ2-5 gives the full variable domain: SAVISQKPSRDICQRGTSLTIQCQVDSQVTMMFWYRQQPGQSLTLIATANQGSEATYESGFVIDKFPISRPNLTFSTLTVSNMSPEDSSIYLCSVLAELQETQYFGPGTRLLVL.

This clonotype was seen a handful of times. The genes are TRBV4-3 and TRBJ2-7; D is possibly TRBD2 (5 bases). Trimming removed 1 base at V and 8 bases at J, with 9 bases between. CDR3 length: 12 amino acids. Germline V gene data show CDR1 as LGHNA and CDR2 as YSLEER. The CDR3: CASSQGVGKQYF. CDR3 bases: TGCGCCAGCAGCCAAGGTGTCGGGAAGCAGTACTTC.

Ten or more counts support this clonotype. CDR3 residues: CASTSHRGMNTEAFF. The CDR3 coding sequence is TGTGCCAGCACGTCGCACAGGGGTATGAACACTGAAGCTTTCTTT. The V call is TRBV6-1, the J call TRBJ1-1, with TRBD1 matching 7 bases. This CDR3 has 15 amino acids. Germline values: CDR1 MNHNS, CDR2 SASEGT. V lost 7 bases and J lost 0; bases outside the gene matches: 8.

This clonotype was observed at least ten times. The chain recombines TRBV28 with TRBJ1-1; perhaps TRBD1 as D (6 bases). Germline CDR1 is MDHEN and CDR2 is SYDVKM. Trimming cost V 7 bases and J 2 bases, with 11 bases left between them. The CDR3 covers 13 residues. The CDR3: CASKRTDNTEAFF. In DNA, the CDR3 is TGTGCCAGCAAGAGGACAGACAACACTGAAGCTTTCTTT.